This TCR beta chain was recovered during a study of blood T cell repertoires in COVID-19. Clones were sequenced by immunoSEQ multiplex PCR, and TCRdb holds only the in-frame ones, with some missing. The sample comprises 150,000 to 160,000 clones, about four fifths of which are singletons, and over 25% rests with the top ten. V was pared by 1 base and J by 1 base, with 10 bases between. Germline CDR1 SGHAT, CDR2 FQNNGV. CDR3 length equals 15 residues. The sample was peripheral blood. The origin of this receptor is a woman aged 60 to 75 with acute or convalescent COVID-19. V and J are TRBV11-2 and TRBJ2-5; perhaps TRBD2 as D (6 bases). The CDR3 sequence is CASSLVGTLQETQYF. The CDR3, as DNA: TGTGCCAGCAGCTTAGTTGGGACTCTCCAAGAGACCCAGTACTTC.